What follows is one T cell receptor beta chain and its context. The sample originates from a study of blood T cell repertoires in COVID-19. For the study at large: There were acute and convalescent COVID-19 samples, and they came from the United States, Italy and Spain.

The CDR3 has 14 residues. Trimming cost V 5 bases and J 2 bases, with 12 bases left between them. CDR1 is SNHLY, CDR2 FYNNEI, per germline. Clones were sequenced by immunoSEQ multiplex PCR, and TCRdb holds only the in-frame ones, with some missing. In the table there are approximately 440,000 clones, roughly 88% of which are singletons. The specimen sequenced was peripheral blood. J is TRBJ1-2 and V is TRBV2; perhaps TRBD1 as D (6 bases). The clonotype originates from a woman aged 50 to 60 with COVID-19, enrolled during active disease. The CDR3 DNA sequence: TGTGCCAGCAGTCTCAACAGGGAAAACTATGGCTACACCTTC. Its translation: CASSLNRENYGYTF.